The rows below give T cell receptor beta chains drawn from one sample of a study of T cell responses to AZD1222 COVID-19 vaccine. This table comes from immunoSEQ multiplex PCR, and its TCRdb copy is limited to in-frame clones, with some not included. Found here are 65,000 to 90,000 clones, roughly 85% of them singletons; the top ten hold 1% to 1.5%. The specimen comprised peripheral blood, sampled 28 days after the second AZD1222 dose. These receptors all stem from an adult who received the AZD1222 COVID-19 vaccine. Each CDR3 is given with its conserved first and last residue. The D gene is left open where the match is weak.

V,D,CDR3
TRBV19,-,CATNKPGTGNTIYF
TRBV3-1/TRBV3-2,-,CASSPGLLNQPQHF
TRBV11-2,-,CASSLPWDNSPLHF
TRBV29-1,TRBD1,CSAVPGQGARTGELFF
TRBV2,-,CASRARDNSNQPQHF
TRBV3-1/TRBV3-2,TRBD1,CASSPRDRPYEQYF
TRBV6-5,TRBD2,CASSYDAGGNTGELFF
TRBV19,-,CASKGNTGELFF
TRBV5-1,-,CASSLGQAGTEAFF
TRBV9,-,CASSVEDDFREQYF
TRBV7-7,TRBD1,CASSLGGINTGELFF
TRBV11-1,TRBD1,CASSSSGTVSYNEQFF
TRBV29-1,TRBD1,CSVSGGFRVMNTEAFF
TRBV7-2,-,CASSLQVTANGYTF
TRBV19,TRBD1,CASKDRGQGRWNQPQHF
TRBV4-2,-,CASSQQGPSYEQYF
TRBV21-1,-,CASSKTYGREETQYF
TRBV4-2,-,CASSQEPSEWNEQFF
TRBV24-1,TRBD1,CATSDAQGVVDTQYF
TRBV9,-,CASSAQPRDTEAFF
TRBV19,-,CASSIYIGGYQPQHF
TRBV9,-,CASSTGRNTEAFF
TRBV18,TRBD1,CASSRRQGDNGYTF
TRBV6-5,-,CASRGGVGQPQHF
TRBV11-2,-,CASSLLWGEKLFF
TRBV18,TRBD2,CASSLAGGFDNEQFF
TRBV19,TRBD1,CASSSGQGIAYEQYF
TRBV29-1,-,CSPSPLAGTDTQYF
TRBV14,-,CASSQWVDSFSSYNEQFF
TRBV5-8,-,CASSEQGFSYNEQFF
TRBV6-5,TRBD1,CASSYSTGARGSYTF
TRBV6-5,TRBD1,CASRPDRANTGELFF
TRBV5-4,TRBD2,CASSPGLAGVRLYF
TRBV4-3,TRBD1,CASSQGTGASGNTIYF
TRBV12-3/TRBV12-4,-,CASSLGSDTQYF
TRBV6-5,TRBD1,CASTRDRGSDTQYF
TRBV7-9,-,CASSLPANEKLFF
TRBV7-2,TRBD2,CATRPPGLAGSGIQYF
TRBV5-6,-,CASSSYGAPEAFF